This entry concerns a single T cell receptor (beta chain). Antigen unknown. This sample stems from a study of T cells expressing NK-cell markers. CDR3 size: 16 residues. Germline assignment: CDR1 MDHEN and CDR2 SYDVKM. Findings and limits, study-wide: Roughly six donors showed dominant NKG2C+ clonotypes comprising about 1.0-7.0% of their CD8+ T cells.

After re-calling the 5' RACE reads, TCRdb lists one entry per CDR3 protein, DNA absent. Its listing shows 450,000 to 600,000 distinct CDR3 sequences. Sequencing input: blood T cells: a sorted CD56 or NKG2C T cell subset, CD4+ or CD8+ T cells, or bulk PBMC T cells (not recorded which). The V gene is TRBV28, the J gene TRBJ2-7; the D call from TCRdb, TRBD1, cannot be confirmed without DNA. The receptor was derived from a man aged 18 to 29 in good health. CDR3 sequence reads: CASLTGNQGSLYEQYF.